This TCR beta chain originates from a study of CD8+ T cells in alopecia areata. Study summary: Treated patients were dosed with oral tofacitinib, taking 5 to 10 mg twice daily.

After isolation, RNA underwent reverse transcription to generate cDNA as the sequencing template. The table came from immunoSEQ multiplex PCR; TCRdb's copy has only in-frame clones and leaves some out. Among 200,000 to 250,000 clones listed, 50% to 60% were seen once. CDR3 length equals 17 residues. CDR1 SGDLS and CDR2 YYNGEE come from the germline V gene. V lost 3 bases and J 4 bases, leaving 22 bases between the germline ends. The gene calls are TRBV9 and TRBJ1-2; a possible D gene is TRBD1 (6 bases). Sequences were derived from CD4+ T cells sorted from blood, sampled at week 0. This sequence was found in a human donor with alopecia areata. CDR3 protein: CASSADTGLGGVYGYTF. CDR3 sequence (DNA): TGTGCCAGCAGCGCGGATACGGGCCTAGGGGGAGTCTATGGCTACACCTTC.